This is a list of T cell receptor beta chains from one sample in a study of T cell changes during pregnancy in multiple sclerosis. Profiling relied on immunoSEQ multiplex PCR, and the TCRdb table lists in-frame clones only, not all of them. The repertoire holds tens of thousands of clones, 90% to 95% seen once, with 5.5% in the top ten. This specimen consisted of CD8+ T cells from peripheral blood mononuclear cells, obtained before pregnancy. The receptor set was obtained from a female donor with multiple sclerosis, enrolled in a pregnancy study. Each CDR3 is given with its conserved first and last residue. The order of the fields is D gene, V gene, clone size, J gene, CDR3 protein, CDR3 DNA. The D gene is left open where the match is weak. Not all rows give a size; the values are once, few, many and, for expanded clones, a class.

>TRBD2|TRBV7-9|-|TRBJ2-1
CASSLDSGGSDNEQFF
TGTGCCAGCAGCTTAGATTCGGGGGGGAGCGACAATGAGCAGTTCTTC
>TRBD2|TRBV6-1|-|TRBJ2-1
CASRLWGGGANEQFF
TGTGCCAGCAGGCTCTGGGGGGGAGGAGCAAATGAGCAGTTCTTC
>TRBD1|TRBV5-4|-|TRBJ2-1
CASSLGQGAGHYNEQFF
TGTGCCAGCAGCTTGGGCCAGGGGGCGGGCCATTACAATGAGCAGTTCTTC
>-|TRBV4-3|-|TRBJ1-2
CASSRGDGNGYTF
TGCGCCAGCAGCCGGGGGGATGGGAATGGCTACACCTTC
>-|TRBV7-8|-|TRBJ2-4
CASSLARGLGNIQYF
TGTGCCAGCAGCTTAGCGCGGGGGCTCGGAAACATTCAGTACTTC
>TRBD2|TRBV6-4|-|TRBJ2-1
CASSILAGSSYNEQFF
TGTGCCAGCAGTATACTAGCGGGGAGCTCCTACAATGAGCAGTTCTTC
>TRBD2|TRBV11-3|-|TRBJ2-5
CASSQPGGKETQYF
TGTGCCAGCAGCCAACCGGGGGGGAAAGAGACCCAGTACTTC
>-|TRBV7-9|-|TRBJ1-1
CASSFRVPEAFF
TGTGCCAGCAGCTTCCGTGTCCCTGAAGCTTTCTTT
>TRBD1|TRBV9|-|TRBJ1-2
CASSVATGGAYYGYTF
TGTGCCAGCAGCGTAGCGACAGGGGGCGCGTACTATGGCTACACCTTC
>TRBD2|TRBV15|once|TRBJ2-1
CATSRERTSFDEQFF
TGTGCCACCAGCAGAGAGAGGACTAGCTTCGATGAGCAGTTCTTC
>-|TRBV28|-|TRBJ2-6
CASSLRGISGANVLTF
TGTGCCAGCAGTTTGAGAGGGATCTCTGGGGCCAACGTCCTGACTTTC